Sequencing of this TCR beta chain was carried out in a study of blood T cell repertoires in COVID-19 (dated by TCRdb to 2019 to 2021). Concerning the study at large: Samples covering the acute and convalescent phases of COVID-19 were provided by collaborators in the United States, Italy and Spain. HLA class I and class II types, where available, came from metadata supplied by the sample provider rather than from assay-based typing. The repertoires were made available in a free public database intended to serve as a resource for research on the immune response to SARS-CoV-2. The dataset comprised deeply sampled blood TCRbeta repertoires from subjects exposed to, actively infected with, or recovered from COVID-19. The sample metadata nearly always contained a de-identified subject ID, COVID-19 status, age in years and sex. The samples were drawn from the first 160 participants of the ongoing ImmuneRACE study and from 1,254 subjects provided by 6 global collaborators. The material from the prospective study consisted of cDNA or gDNA derived from T cells, B-cell-depleted T cells, or PBMCs.

From the cysteine through the phenylalanine, the CDR3 covers 14 amino acids. The entry retains the CDR3 DNA only, 42 bases that are in frame from base 1. CDR1 and CDR2, per the germline V gene (reference sequence), are SGHAT and FQDESV. The germline ends are 14 bases apart after V is trimmed by 5 bases and J by 3 bases. In Seattle, one collaborating source enrolled patients while the infection was active and tracked those patients longitudinally over the course of disease. Whole blood was collected in K2EDTA tubes by collaborating institutions according to the institutions' own protocols. Collaborator samples were shipped for TCRbeta analysis as frozen whole blood, isolated PBMCs, or DNA extracted from either sample type. The study at large found these results: The quantity of clinical and demographic metadata differed by source and by participant and was supplied without curation.

About this clone: The clone's antigen remains unknown. Base quality data are lacking; no much larger clone is found one base away.

The immunoSEQ Assay, a bias-controlled multiplex PCR, was used to amplify TCRbeta CDR3 regions from genomic DNA. The authors' pipeline ran thus. Nucleated cell counts per sample were estimated from amplification of reference gene primers within the assay. To quantify the absolute abundance of each unique TCRbeta CDR3 rearrangement, sequence reads were collapsed and filtered. Productive Simpson clonality was computed per sample as the square root of Simpson's diversity index over productive rearrangements. TCRdb took this table from immuneACCESS and kept in-frame rearrangements with V and J called. Such tables lack part of the clones; where checked against another copy, unresolved V genes explain under half of the gap, and the rest is unexplained. For V, J and clone size, that table is used; D and trimming come from the DNA. For this sample there are roughly 350,000 clones; about 88% appear just once. Just under 7.5% of the sample is held by the ten biggest clonotypes.

In this chain, TRBV11-1 is recombined with TRBJ2-7; TRBD1 is a possible D gene, resting on 8 matching bases. Sequenced input: peripheral blood. The TCR comes from a woman in her 70s with COVID-19, enrolled during active disease. The nucleotide sequence is TGTGCCAGCAGCCCGACAGGGGAGGGCTACGAGCAGTACTTC. Translation gives CASSPTGEGYEQYF. Reference TRBV11-1 and TRBJ2-7 genes cover what lies past the CDR3, so the full variable domain is EAEVAQSPRYKITEKSQAVAFWCDPISGHATLYWYRQILGQGPELLVQFQDESVVDDSQLPKDRFSAERLKGVDSTLKIQPAELGDSAMYLCASSPTGEGYEQYFGPGTRLTVT.